The clone carrying this T cell receptor (beta chain) was picked up a small number of times. This entry belongs to a study of regulatory T cells in long-lasting Graves disease. Combining iRepertoire HTBI primers with Arm-PCR of CDR3 regions, the authors built TCR beta libraries. Via MiXCR, TCRdb re-called the multiplex PCR reads, giving one row per CDR3 protein. This sample has roughly 350,000 distinct CDR3 sequences, with 16% found just once. Indicated time point: newly diagnosed GD, antithyroid drugs for less than 3 months. Extracted PBMC RNA gave rise to the TCR library. Germline CDR1 is DFQATT and CDR2 is SNEGSKA (reference sequence). V lost 0 bases, J lost 8 bases, and 22 bases lay in between. CDR3 size: 16 residues. This sample was shared with a second study, whose subject was T cells in Graves' hyperthyroidism and ophthalmopathy.

The sample here was peripheral blood mononuclear cells (PBMCs), taken at new diagnosis, from a patient treated with antithyroid drugs. The chain joins TRBV20-1 to TRBJ1-2, with D maybe TRBD1 (5 bases). This sequence originates from a man aged 35 to 55 with Graves disease. CDR3: CSARDLGRGTLRGYTF. The CDR3 nucleotides are TGCAGTGCTAGAGATTTGGGACGGGGGACCCTACGCGGCTACACCTTC.